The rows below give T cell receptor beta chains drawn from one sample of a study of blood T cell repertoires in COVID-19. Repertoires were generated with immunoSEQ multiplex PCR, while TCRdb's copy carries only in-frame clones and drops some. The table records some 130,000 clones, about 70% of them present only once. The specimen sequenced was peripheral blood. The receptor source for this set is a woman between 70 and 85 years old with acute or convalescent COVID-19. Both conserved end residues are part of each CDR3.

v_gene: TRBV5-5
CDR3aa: CASSPRDTLLEQYF

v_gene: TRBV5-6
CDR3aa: CASSLSVATGFTGELFF

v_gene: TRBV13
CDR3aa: CASARSEAFF

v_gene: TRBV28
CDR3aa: CASSPARGLGQPQHF

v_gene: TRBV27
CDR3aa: CASSLSPGSGNTIYF

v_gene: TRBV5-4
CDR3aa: CASSLRSSLGEQYF

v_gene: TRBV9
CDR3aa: CASSVDSSGANVLTF

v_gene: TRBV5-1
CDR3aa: CASSLNGGGETQYF

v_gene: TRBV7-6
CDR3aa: CASSLEGVGGGLAFQETQYF

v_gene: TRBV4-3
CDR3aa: CASSQDPYQPQHF

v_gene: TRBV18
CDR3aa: CASSPTTGGPDTQYF

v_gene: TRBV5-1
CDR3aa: CASSPRTYNEQFF

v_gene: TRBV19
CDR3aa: CASRWGGPNYGYTF

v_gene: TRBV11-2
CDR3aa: CASSLGQTRELFF

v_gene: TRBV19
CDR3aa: CASSIGAGIDTEAFF

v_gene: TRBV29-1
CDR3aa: CSVETGLAGGYGEQFF

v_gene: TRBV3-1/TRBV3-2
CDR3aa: CASSHSGSGNTIYF

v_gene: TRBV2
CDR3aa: CASSEGVNTEAFF

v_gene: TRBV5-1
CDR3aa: CASSLAAGGSTEAFF

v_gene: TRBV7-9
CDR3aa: CASSLGGGPDTQYF

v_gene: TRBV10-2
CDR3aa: CASSDGGYGELFF

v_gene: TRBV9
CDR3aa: CASSVGTGRTDTQYF

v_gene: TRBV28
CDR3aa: CASSSGQGPNYGYTF

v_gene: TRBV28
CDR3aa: CASSLFIPGTSGSTPYEQYF

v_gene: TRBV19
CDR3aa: CAIRSGLNTGELFF

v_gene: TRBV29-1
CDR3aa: CSVWTGWEETQYF

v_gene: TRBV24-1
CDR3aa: CATKTGAVDTQYF

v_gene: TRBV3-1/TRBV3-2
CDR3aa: CASSQLDRAYGYTF

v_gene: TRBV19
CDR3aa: CASSMTGRASEQYF

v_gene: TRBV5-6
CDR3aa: CASSLNGLAGETQYF

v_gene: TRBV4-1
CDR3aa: CASSRGPGTGRFLNTEAFF

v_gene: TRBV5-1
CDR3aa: CASKIGQGTEAFF

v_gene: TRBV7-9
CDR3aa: CASSSEAGGDEQFF

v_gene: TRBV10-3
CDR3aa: CAISDQNYGYTF

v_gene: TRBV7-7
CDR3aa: CASSLGNSQETQYF

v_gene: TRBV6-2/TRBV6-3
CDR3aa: CASSYRGIYVHEQYF

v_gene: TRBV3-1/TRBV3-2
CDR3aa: CASSPSGGDYEQYF

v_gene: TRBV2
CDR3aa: CASSVDQPQHF

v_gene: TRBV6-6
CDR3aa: CAGRRGSATDTQYF

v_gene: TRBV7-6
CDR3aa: CASSLRGGTGELFF

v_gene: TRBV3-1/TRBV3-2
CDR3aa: CASSQGTGGITEAFF

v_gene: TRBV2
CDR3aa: CASSRGTAEQYF

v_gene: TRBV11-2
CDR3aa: CASSPRQIYGYTF

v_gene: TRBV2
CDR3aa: CASSETPRRGGTEAFF

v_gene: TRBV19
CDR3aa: CASSISTGWSEAFF

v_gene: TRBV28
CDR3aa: CASARGYAGELFF

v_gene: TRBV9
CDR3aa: CASSRQDGGNGYTF

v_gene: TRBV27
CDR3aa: CASKPGGVNYNEQFF